This T cell receptor beta chain was observed in a study of shared clonotypes between healthy human individuals. Study-wide context: Donors consisted of two women and a few men between 18 and 49. General observations from the study: Exclusively blood specimens were collected; tissue repertoires likely differ.

This CDR3 comprises 14 residues. Trimming shortened V by 8 bases and J by 9 bases, and 20 bases separated the two germline ends. Germline V lookup: CDR1 SGHTA, CDR2 FQGNSA. Replicate PCRs for sorted subsets used 200 ng DNA; this equaled around 28,000 T cell genomes. Method: immunoSEQ multiplex PCR; TCRdb's copy keeps in-frame clones and lacks some. The sample consists of over a million clones, around 76% of them appearing once. This clone was seen a few times. No antigen is known for it. This chain links TRBV7-2 with TRBJ2-1; the D gene is possibly TRBD1 (7 bases). The sequence derives from a man in his late teens or twenties in good health. The sample was memory CD4+ T cells sorted from blood. Noted subset: CD45RA-negative fraction. CDR3 in amino acids: CASSRARGVGEQFF. The CDR3 nucleotides read TGTGCCAGCTCCCGGGCCAGGGGGGTAGGTGAGCAGTTCTTC.